In this sample, the clone carrying this T cell receptor beta chain turned up a few times. TCRdb re-called the 5' RACE reads through MiXCR, storing one row per CDR3 protein. The sample lists about 690,000 distinct CDR3 sequences, 6% to 6.5% occurring once. The data derive from a study of identical twins. V was shortened by 2 bases and J by 2 bases, with 13 bases between the two germline ends. Germline loops: CDR1 MNHEY, CDR2 SVGAGI. The CDR3 contains 15 residues. The sequenced sample was naive T cells sorted from blood. The J gene is TRBJ2-7, the V gene TRBV6-5; D is possibly TRBD2 (6 bases). The sequence came from a man aged 18 to 30 in good health. The chain's CDR3 is CASSYGAGHPYEQYF. The CDR3 nucleotides are TGTGCCAGCAGTTACGGAGCGGGCCACCCCTACGAGCAGTACTTC.